One and the same sample provided the 22 T cell receptor beta chains below, sequenced in a study of shared clonotypes between healthy human individuals. TCRdb keeps only in-frame clones here, not all; method: immunoSEQ multiplex PCR. The sample contains about 2.4 million clones, approximately 94% of which appear only once. Sequencing was carried out using naive CD4+ T cells from PBMCs. Subset meaning: CD45RA+ positively selected. Receptors were obtained from a man younger than 35 in good health. Some clones in this sample may be carry-over from other donors' samples.

This clone was recorded only once. The V call is TRBV4-3, the J call TRBJ1-1, with TRBD1 matching 7 bases. Germline V lookup: CDR1 LGHNA, CDR2 YSLEER. The CDR3 totals 14 residues. The J segment lost 8 bases and the V segment lost 0 bases, leaving 6 bases of the junction unmatched. For the CDR3, the DNA is TGCGCCAGCAGCCAAGAATCCACGACAGGGGAAGCTTTCTTT. Its translation is CASSQESTTGEAFF.

This rearrangement joins TRBV10-3 to TRBJ2-5; D unclear. CDR1 and CDR2 from the germline V gene are ENHRY and SYGVKD. Trimming removed 3 bases at V and 2 bases at J, with 7 bases between. The CDR3 sequence is 13 residues long. CDR3 residues: CAISDERQETQYF. For the CDR3, the DNA is TGTGCCATCAGTGACGAGAGGCAAGAGACCCAGTACTTC.

The rearrangement joins TRBV27 to TRBJ1-4; D ambiguous. The CDR3 totals 14 residues. V was trimmed by 2 bases and J by 5 bases, leaving 9 bases between them. Germline V gene sequence: CDR1 MNHEY, CDR2 SMNVEV (reference sequence). The CDR3 DNA follows: TGTGCCAGCAGTTTAGCAGGCCTCAATGAAAAACTGTTTTTT. This encodes CASSLAGLNEKLFF. The whole variable domain, filled in from reference TRBV27 and TRBJ1-4, reads EAQVTQNPRYLITVTGKKLTVTCSQNMNHEYMSWYRQDPGLGLRQIYYSMNVEVTDKGDVPEGYKVSRKEKRNFPLILESPSPNQTSLYFCASSLAGLNEKLFFGSGTQLSVL.

V gene TRBV5-6 combines with J gene TRBJ1-2, with D uncertain. V lost 4 bases and J 4 bases, leaving 20 bases between the germline ends. This CDR3 has 16 amino acids. The germline CDR1 and CDR2 sequences are SGHDT and YYEEEE. The DNA for the CDR3 is TGTGCCAGCAGCCGGACCCCCCAAAGTGGTAGCTATGGCTACACCTTC. It codes for CASSRTPQSGSYGYTF.

For the CDR3, the DNA is TGTGCCATCAGAGCTGACAGGGGAAACTATGGCTACACCTTC. Protein: CAIRADRGNYGYTF. The rearrangement joins TRBV10-3 to TRBJ1-2, with 8 bases matching TRBD1. Germline V gene sequence: CDR1 ENHRY, CDR2 SYGVKD. There are 14 residues in the CDR3. The J segment lost 2 bases and the V segment lost 6 bases, leaving 5 bases of the junction unmatched.

J is TRBJ2-7 and V is TRBV18, with D possibly matching TRBD1 (5 bases). The CDR3 runs to 15 residues. Looked up from germline, CDR1 is KGHSH and CDR2 is LQKENI. V was trimmed by 0 bases and J by 5 bases, leaving 14 bases between them. The CDR3: CASSPPTGRAHEQYF. In DNA, the CDR3 is TGTGCCAGCTCACCACCTACTGGCAGGGCCCACGAGCAGTACTTC.

The chain has TRBV7-2 and TRBJ2-7; no firm D call. The CDR3 loop spans 12 amino acids. CDR1 is SGHTA and CDR2 is FQGNSA in the germline V gene. V was cut by 5 bases and J by 2 bases, with 7 bases left in between. In DNA, the CDR3 is TGTGCCAGCAGCGACTCCCCCTACGAGCAGTACTTC. Translating gives CASSDSPYEQYF.

The rearrangement uses TRBV7-8 and TRBJ2-1, with D perhaps matching TRBD2 (5 bases). CDR1 and CDR2 (germline): SGHVS, FQNEAQ. V gave up 5 bases and J gave up 0 bases, with 14 bases separating them. CDR3 length: 16 residues. The CDR3 DNA reads TGTGCCAGCAGCGGAGAGCGGTTTAGCTCCTACAATGAGCAGTTCTTC. It translates to CASSGERFSSYNEQFF.

The chain recombines TRBV6-1 with TRBJ1-2; TRBD1 matches at 7 bases. This CDR3 comprises 15 residues. V trimming: 5 bases; J trimming: 5 bases; junction bases outside the gene matches: 11. Germline V gene data show CDR1 as MNHNS and CDR2 as SASEGT. CDR3 amino acids: CASSTRDSYIYGYTF. CDR3 in DNA: TGTGCCAGCAGTACTCGGGACAGCTATATTTATGGCTACACCTTC.

The V gene is TRBV28, the J gene TRBJ1-2, with D perhaps matching TRBD1 (6 bases). V lost 5 bases, J lost 8 bases, and 15 bases lay in between. The CDR3 sequence is 13 residues long. CDR1 is MDHEN and CDR2 is SYDVKM in the germline V gene. The chain's CDR3 is CASSLPHRDGYTF. The DNA for the CDR3 is TGTGCCAGCAGTCTTCCCCACAGGGACGGCTACACCTTC.

The CDR3 region is CASSLEAVSYEQYF. CDR3 nucleotides: TGCGCCAGCAGCTTGGAAGCGGTATCCTACGAGCAGTACTTC. The gene calls are TRBV5-1 and TRBJ2-7, with D possibly TRBD2 on 5 matching bases. The CDR3 totals 14 residues. Germline CDR1 reads SGHRS; CDR2 reads YFSETQ. V was shortened by 0 bases and J by 1 base, with 8 bases between the two germline ends.

This chain uses TRBV19 with TRBJ2-6; D may be TRBD1 (6 bases). The CDR3 covers 15 residues. Germline lookup yields CDR1 LNHDA and CDR2 SQIVND (reference sequence). V was clipped by 3 bases and J by 4 bases, with 10 bases between them. The CDR3 region has the DNA TGTGCCAGTAGTATGAAGGGGACAGGGGCCAACGTCCTGACTTTC. This translates into CASSMKGTGANVLTF. Full variable domain (missing parts from reference TRBV19 and TRBJ2-6): DGGITQSPKYLFRKEGQNVTLSCEQNLNHDAMYWYRQDPGQGLRLIYYSQIVNDFQKGDIAEGYSVSREKKESFPLTVTSAQKNPTAFYLCASSMKGTGANVLTFGAGSRLTVL.

In DNA, the CDR3 is TGTGCCAGCACCCCTTTGAGGAGGGGAGAGACCCAGTACTTC. This encodes CASTPLRRGETQYF. The J gene is TRBJ2-5, the V gene TRBV11-2; perhaps TRBD2 as D (6 bases). Trimming removed 7 bases from V and 4 bases from J, with 16 bases in between. This CDR3 has 14 amino acids. Germline CDR1 and CDR2: SGHAT and FQNNGV.

This chain joins TRBV19 and TRBJ1-5; possible D gene TRBD1, 5 bases. This CDR3 has 15 amino acids. With 1 base removed from V and 3 bases from J, the gap between germline ends came to 10 bases. Germline CDR1 LNHDA, CDR2 SQIVND (reference sequence). The CDR3 coding sequence is TGTGCCAGTAGTATAGTCCAGGGCCACAATCAGCCCCAGCATTTT. It codes for CASSIVQGHNQPQHF.

The chain has TRBV28 and TRBJ1-5; D is unresolved. CDR1 is MDHEN, CDR2 SYDVKM, per germline. The CDR3 covers 13 residues. V lost 4 bases and J lost 12, with 16 bases in between. The CDR3 loop is CASSSQRPYHQHF. In DNA, the CDR3 is TGTGCCAGCAGTTCACAACGGCCTTACCACCAGCATTTT.

The chain links TRBV7-9 to TRBJ2-3; D may be TRBD1 (6 bases). Germline loops: CDR1 SEHNR, CDR2 FQNEAQ (reference sequence). The CDR3 runs to 15 residues. Deletions cut 5 bases from V and 2 bases from J, with 14 bases between. The CDR3 DNA sequence: TGTGCCAGCAGCCCAACGGGACACTCCACAGATACGCAGTATTTT. Translated: CASSPTGHSTDTQYF.

The chain recombines TRBV6-1 with TRBJ2-3; 8 bases are a match to TRBD2. The CDR3 covers 14 residues. Germline V gene lookup returns CDR1 MNHNS and CDR2 SASEGT. V was pared by 7 bases and J by 3 bases, with 6 bases of the junction left unmatched. CDR3 loop: CASITSGLTDTQYF. CDR3 DNA: TGTGCCAGCATAACTAGCGGATTGACAGATACGCAGTATTTT.

On this clone: One end of the junction is discordant with germline, which a read error may explain. The J gene is TRBJ1-1, the V gene TRBV4-1; unclear D gene. Germline CDR1 is MGHRA and CDR2 is YSYEKL. The CDR3 length is 13 residues. Here the CDR3 DNA reads TGCGCCAGCAGCCGAGACGTTTTCCCCGCCCTCCGTTTT. Translation: CASSRDVFPALRF.

The rearrangement links TRBV28 to TRBJ2-2, with 15 bases lining up with TRBD2. With 4 bases clipped from V and 4 bases from J, the junction kept 10 bases outside the gene matches. The V gene's germline CDR1 is MDHEN and CDR2 SYDVKM. The CDR3 spans 19 residues. The CDR3 region is CASSSTWTSGRVSTGELFF. The DNA for the CDR3 is TGTGCCAGCAGTTCCACCTGGACTAGCGGGAGGGTGAGCACCGGGGAGCTGTTTTTT.

The CDR3 region is CASSLLKGGNTEAFF. DNA of the CDR3: TGTGCCAGCTCACTTTTAAAGGGAGGAAACACTGAAGCTTTCTTT. The chain employs TRBV18 and TRBJ1-1; D is uncertain. The CDR3 is 15 residues long. Germline V lookup: CDR1 KGHSH, CDR2 LQKENI. With 4 bases removed from V and 2 bases from J, the gap between germline ends came to 14 bases.

This clone occurred once. The rearrangement joins TRBV19 to TRBJ2-3; TRBD1 matches at 7 bases. The CDR3 is made up of 17 amino acids. After removal of 4 bases from V and 0 bases from J, the junction contained 10 bases not matched to a gene. Looked up from germline, CDR1 is LNHDA and CDR2 is SQIVND (reference sequence). CDR3 residues: CASSTLRQGPSTDTQYF. The CDR3 region has the DNA TGTGCCAGTAGTACCTTACGACAGGGCCCTAGCACAGATACGCAGTATTTT.

This chain uses TRBV6-1 with TRBJ2-1; TRBD2 aligns across 10 bases. This CDR3 region has 15 residues. The V gene end was trimmed by 6 bases and the J gene end by 9 bases; junction bases not matched to a gene: 11. Per germline, CDR1 MNHNS and CDR2 SASEGT. CDR3 sequence: CASSQNLAGVGEQFF. DNA of the CDR3: TGTGCCAGCAGCCAAAATCTAGCGGGAGTTGGTGAGCAGTTCTTC.